These 18 T cell receptor beta chains originate from one sample sequenced in a study of monozygotic twins with inflammatory bowel disease. TCRdb reprocessed the 5' RACE reads, with one entry per CDR3 protein and no DNA. The sample totals about 160,000 distinct CDR3 sequences; its top ten clones hold over 2.5%. Sequenced material: blood. Receptor source: a human donor with ulcerative colitis or Crohn's disease, or a healthy co-twin of an affected twin (not recorded which).

This rearrangement joins TRBV6-5 to TRBJ2-1; TCRdb names TRBD1, which stays unverified in the absence of DNA. There are 16 residues in the CDR3. The germline V gene encodes CDR1 MNHEY and CDR2 SVGAGI. The CDR3 spells CASSYGGSRDPNRQFF.

The chain recombines TRBV5-6 with TRBJ1-1. This CDR3 spans 13 amino acids. The germline CDR1 and CDR2 sequences are SGHDT and YYEEEE. CDR3 in amino acids: CASSFGPDTEAFF.

J is TRBJ2-5 and V is TRBV20-1; lacking DNA, the TRBD2 call made by TCRdb goes unchecked. The CDR3 is 17 residues long. Per the germline V gene, CDR1 is DFQATT and CDR2 is SNEGSKA (reference sequence). CDR3 amino acids: CSAPGFLLAGAFETQYF.

This chain links TRBV14 with TRBJ2-1; TCRdb gives TRBD2 as the D gene, but with no DNA this cannot be confirmed. CDR1 is SGHDN, CDR2 FVKESK, per germline. This CDR3 spans 18 amino acids. CDR3 protein: CATKHSGLAGGRYNEQFF.

V and J are TRBV29-1 and TRBJ2-6; absent DNA, TCRdb's TRBD1 call cannot be checked. Per germline, CDR1 SQVTM and CDR2 ANQGSEA. The CDR3 loop spans 15 amino acids. The CDR3 sequence: CSVAQGASGANVLTF.

The genes are TRBV7-3 and TRBJ2-1; the TCRdb D gene call, TRBD2, has no DNA to confirm it. The CDR3 runs 16 residues. Germline assignment: CDR1 SGHTA and CDR2 FQGTGA. The CDR3 protein is CASSLTGALSYNEQFF.

V usage is TRBV5-1 and J usage is TRBJ2-5; TCRdb designates TRBD2, a call that cannot be tested without DNA. The CDR3 length is 15 residues. Germline V gene sequence: CDR1 SGHRS, CDR2 YFSETQ. The CDR3 reads CASSLEGPYQETQYF.

This chain uses TRBV5-5 with TRBJ2-1; TCRdb's assignment of TRBD1 cannot be checked, as there is no DNA. The CDR3 covers 14 residues. From germline, CDR1 is SGHKS and CDR2 YYEKEE (reference sequence). The CDR3: CASSRRQGYNEQFF.

This chain connects TRBV11-2 to TRBJ2-7. The germline V gene encodes CDR1 SGHAT and CDR2 FQNNGV. The CDR3 has 14 amino acids. CDR3 loop: CASSLSAIRYEQYF.

The CDR3 loop is CASSYRWTGDVGTGELFF. The rearrangement links TRBV6-5 to TRBJ2-2; TCRdb picks TRBD1, but there is no DNA to check that call. Germline V lookup: CDR1 MNHEY, CDR2 SVGAGI. This CDR3 comprises 18 residues.

The chain recombines TRBV20-1 with TRBJ2-3; TCRdb's D call of TRBD2 is untestable without DNA. The CDR3 contains 18 residues. Germline lookup yields CDR1 DFQATT and CDR2 SNEGSKA (reference sequence). CDR3: CSASAPPGLAGRTDTQYF.

This chain connects TRBV10-2 to TRBJ2-3; the D call of TRBD1 rests on TCRdb alone, since no DNA is present to check it. The CDR3 covers 15 residues. In germline, CDR1 is WSHSY, CDR2 SAAADI. The CDR3 reads CASSIGTGSTDTQYF.

This rearrangement joins TRBV6-2 or TRBV6-3 to TRBJ2-1; TCRdb designates TRBD2, a call that cannot be tested without DNA. Germline loops: CDR1 MNHEY, CDR2 SVGEGT. The CDR3 sequence is 17 residues long. CDR3 in amino acids: CASSLLAGGSSYNEQFF.

This chain uses TRBV28 with TRBJ2-1; TCRdb gives TRBD1 as the D gene, but with no DNA this cannot be confirmed. CDR1 is MDHEN, CDR2 SYDVKM, per germline. The CDR3 contains 15 residues. The CDR3 loop is CASSTGTGGTGAQFF. Full variable domain (outside the CDR3, taken from reference TRBV28 and TRBJ2-1): DVKVTQSSRYLVKRTGEKVFLECVQDMDHENMFWYRQDPGLGLRLIYFSYDVKMKEKGDIPEGYSVSREKKERFSLILESASTNQTSMYLCASSTGTGGTGAQFFGPGTRLTVL.

The genes are TRBV5-4 and TRBJ2-4; absent DNA, TCRdb's TRBD1 call cannot be checked. Germline V lookup: CDR1 SGHNT, CDR2 YYREEE (reference sequence). The CDR3 has 15 residues. CDR3 region: CASSDKRQGWNIQYF.

The chain recombines TRBV24-1 with TRBJ2-2; absent DNA, TCRdb's TRBD2 call cannot be checked. This CDR3 is 17 amino acids long. CDR1 is KGHDR and CDR2 is SFDVKD in the germline V gene. CDR3 in amino acids: CATSDPNGLAGSGELFF.

The chain recombines TRBV5-5 with TRBJ2-7; TCRdb gives TRBD1 as the D gene, but with no DNA this cannot be confirmed. The CDR3 has 13 residues. CDR1 is SGHKS and CDR2 is YYEKEE in the germline V gene (reference sequence). CDR3 loop: CASSAPGTTEQYF.

The chain recombines TRBV27 with TRBJ2-1; the TRBD2 assignment by TCRdb is unverifiable without DNA. The CDR3 runs 14 residues. Per the germline V gene, CDR1 is MNHEY and CDR2 is SMNVEV (reference sequence). The CDR3 sequence is CASTQSSGLNEQFF.